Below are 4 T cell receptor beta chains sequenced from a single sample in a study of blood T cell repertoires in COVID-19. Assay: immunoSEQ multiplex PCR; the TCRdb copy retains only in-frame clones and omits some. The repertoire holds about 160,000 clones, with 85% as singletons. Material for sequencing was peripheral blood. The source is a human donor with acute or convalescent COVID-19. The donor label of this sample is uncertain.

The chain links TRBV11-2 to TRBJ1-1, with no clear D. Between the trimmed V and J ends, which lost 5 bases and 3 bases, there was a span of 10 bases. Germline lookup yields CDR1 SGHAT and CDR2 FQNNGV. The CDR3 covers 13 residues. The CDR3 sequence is CASSLNPDTEAFF. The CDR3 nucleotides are TGTGCCAGCAGCCTTAACCCGGACACTGAAGCTTTCTTT. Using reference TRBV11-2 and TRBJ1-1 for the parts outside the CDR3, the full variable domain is EAGVAQSPRYKIIEKRQSVAFWCNPISGHATLYWYQQILGQGPKLLIQFQNNGVVDDSQLPKDRFSAERLKGVDSTLKIQPAKLEDSAVYLCASSLNPDTEAFFGQGTRLTVV.

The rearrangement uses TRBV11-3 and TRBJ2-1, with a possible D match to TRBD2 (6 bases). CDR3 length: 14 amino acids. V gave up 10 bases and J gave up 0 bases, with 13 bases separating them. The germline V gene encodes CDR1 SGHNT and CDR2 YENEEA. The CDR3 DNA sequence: TGTGCCACCGCGGGACCGAGCTCCTACAATGAGCAGTTCTTC. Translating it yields CATAGPSSYNEQFF.

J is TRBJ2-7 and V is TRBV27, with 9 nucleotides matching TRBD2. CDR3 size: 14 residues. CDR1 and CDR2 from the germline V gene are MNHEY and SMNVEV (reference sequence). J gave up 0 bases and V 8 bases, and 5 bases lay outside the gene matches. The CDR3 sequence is CASGRGGNSYEQYF. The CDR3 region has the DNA TGTGCCAGCGGGCGGGGGGGAAACTCCTACGAGCAGTACTTC.

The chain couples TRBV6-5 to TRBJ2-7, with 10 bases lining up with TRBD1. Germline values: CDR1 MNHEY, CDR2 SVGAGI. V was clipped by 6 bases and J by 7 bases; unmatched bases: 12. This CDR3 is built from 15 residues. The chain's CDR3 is CASRARQGASGEQYF. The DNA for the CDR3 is TGTGCCAGCAGAGCGCGACAGGGGGCATCGGGAGAGCAGTACTTC.